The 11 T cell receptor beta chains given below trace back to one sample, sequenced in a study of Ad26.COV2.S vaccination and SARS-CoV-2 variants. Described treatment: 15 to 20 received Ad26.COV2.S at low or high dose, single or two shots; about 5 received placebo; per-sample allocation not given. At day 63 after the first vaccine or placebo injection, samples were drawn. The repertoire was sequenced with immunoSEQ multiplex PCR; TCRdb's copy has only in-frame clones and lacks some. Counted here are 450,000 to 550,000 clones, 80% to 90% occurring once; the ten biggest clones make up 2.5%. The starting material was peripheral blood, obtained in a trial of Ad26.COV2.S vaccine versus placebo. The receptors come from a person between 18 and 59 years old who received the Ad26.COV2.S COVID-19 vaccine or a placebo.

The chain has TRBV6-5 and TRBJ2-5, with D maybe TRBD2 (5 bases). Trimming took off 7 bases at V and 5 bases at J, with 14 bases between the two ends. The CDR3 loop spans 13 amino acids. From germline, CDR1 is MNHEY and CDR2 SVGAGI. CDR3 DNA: TGTGCCAGCACAAATCCCGGGATTGAGACCCAGTACTTC. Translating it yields CASTNPGIETQYF.

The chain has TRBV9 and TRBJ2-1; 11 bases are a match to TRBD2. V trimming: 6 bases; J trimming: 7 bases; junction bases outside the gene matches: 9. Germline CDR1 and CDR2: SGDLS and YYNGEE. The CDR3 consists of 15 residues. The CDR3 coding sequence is TGTGCCAGCACCCATAGCGGGAGGGCCTGGAATGAGCAGTTCTTC. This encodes CASTHSGRAWNEQFF.

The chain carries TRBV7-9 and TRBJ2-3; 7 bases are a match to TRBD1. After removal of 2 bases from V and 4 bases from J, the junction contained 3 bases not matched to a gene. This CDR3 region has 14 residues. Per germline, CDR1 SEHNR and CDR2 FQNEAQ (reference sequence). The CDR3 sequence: CASSLTGVADTQYF. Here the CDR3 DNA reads TGTGCCAGCAGCTTAACAGGGGTAGCAGATACGCAGTATTTT.

Here the CDR3 reads CASTERGENNEQFF. The CDR3 nucleotides read TGTGCCAGCACGGAGCGGGGGGAAAACAATGAGCAGTTCTTC. The rearrangement links TRBV6-5 to TRBJ2-1; 9 bases are a match to TRBD2. The CDR3 totals 14 residues. CDR1 is MNHEY and CDR2 is SVGAGI in the germline V gene. The junction had 6 bases not matched to a gene; V was cut back by 7 bases and J by 5 bases.

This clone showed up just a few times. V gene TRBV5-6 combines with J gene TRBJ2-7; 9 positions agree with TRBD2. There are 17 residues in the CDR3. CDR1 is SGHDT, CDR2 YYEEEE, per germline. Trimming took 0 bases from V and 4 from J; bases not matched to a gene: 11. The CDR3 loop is CASSLVGSGGILYEQYF. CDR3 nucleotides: TGTGCCAGCAGCTTGGTGGGAAGCGGGGGGATCCTATACGAGCAGTACTTC.

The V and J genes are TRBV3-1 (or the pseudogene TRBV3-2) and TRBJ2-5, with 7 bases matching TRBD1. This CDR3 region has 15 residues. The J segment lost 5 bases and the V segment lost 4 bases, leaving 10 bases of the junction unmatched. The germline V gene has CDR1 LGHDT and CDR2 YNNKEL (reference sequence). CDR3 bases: TGTGCCAGCAGCCCGGGGACAGCGAGTTCGGAGACCCAGTACTTC. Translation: CASSPGTASSETQYF.

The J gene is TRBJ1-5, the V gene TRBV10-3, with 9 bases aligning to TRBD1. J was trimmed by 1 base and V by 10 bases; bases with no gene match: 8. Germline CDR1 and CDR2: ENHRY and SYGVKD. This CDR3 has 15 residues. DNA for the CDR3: TGTGCCACCATTCGGGACAGGGAGAGCAATCAGCCCCAGCATTTT. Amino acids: CATIRDRESNQPQHF.

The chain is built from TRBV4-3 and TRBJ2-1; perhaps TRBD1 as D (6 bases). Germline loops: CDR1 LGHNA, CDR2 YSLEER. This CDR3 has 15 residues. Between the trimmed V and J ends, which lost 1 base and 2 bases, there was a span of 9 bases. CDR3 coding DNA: TGCGCCAGCAGCCAAGGACAGGCGGCCTACAATGAGCAGTTCTTC. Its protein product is CASSQGQAAYNEQFF.

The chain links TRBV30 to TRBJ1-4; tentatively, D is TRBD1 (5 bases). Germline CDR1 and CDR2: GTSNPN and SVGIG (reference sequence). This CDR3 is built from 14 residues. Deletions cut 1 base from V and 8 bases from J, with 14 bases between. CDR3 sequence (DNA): TGTGCCTGGAGTGAGGGACGGCTCACCGAAAAACTGTTTTTT. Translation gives CAWSEGRLTEKLFF.

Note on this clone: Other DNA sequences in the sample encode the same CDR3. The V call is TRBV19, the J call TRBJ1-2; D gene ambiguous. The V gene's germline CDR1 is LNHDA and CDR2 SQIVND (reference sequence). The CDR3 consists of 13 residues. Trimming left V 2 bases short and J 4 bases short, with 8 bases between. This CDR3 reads CASSISRGYGYTF. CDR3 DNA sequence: TGTGCCAGTAGTATATCCCGCGGCTATGGCTACACCTTC.

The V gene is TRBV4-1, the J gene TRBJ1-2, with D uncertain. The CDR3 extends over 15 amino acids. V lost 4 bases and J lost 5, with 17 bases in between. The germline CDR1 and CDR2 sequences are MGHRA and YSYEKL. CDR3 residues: CASSPPRATSYGYTF. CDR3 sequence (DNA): TGCGCCAGCAGCCCGCCTCGGGCAACGAGTTATGGCTACACCTTC.